This TCR beta chain was recovered during a study of OX40 agonist ivuxolimab in advanced cancers. Study-wide findings and caveats: Both blood CD4+ and CD8+ T cells showed clonal growth by week 6 at 0.1 to 3.0 mg/kg.

This clone has just a few counts. The antigen remains unidentified. V was clipped by 3 bases and J by 5 bases, with 11 bases between them. CDR3 length: 14 residues. CDR1 and CDR2 (germline): SGDLS, YYNGEE. TCRdb's table, derived via immunoSEQ multiplex PCR, lists solely in-frame clones and lacks some. The data show about 51,000 clones, around 82% seen once. Patients were ruled out by autoimmune disease history or systemic immunosuppression. The V gene is TRBV9, the J gene TRBJ1-4, with TRBD1 as a possible D gene (5 bases). The receptor was derived from an adult with an advanced solid tumor such as melanoma, head and neck, liver or kidney cancer. The sequencing used CD4+ or CD8+ T cells sorted from blood, collected in a trial of the OX40 agonist ivuxolimab. The CDR3 here is CASSARDQNEKLFF. CDR3 DNA: TGTGCCAGCAGCGCAAGGGACCAAAATGAAAAACTGTTTTTT.